These T cell receptor beta chains were read from a single sample in a study of shared clonotypes between healthy human individuals. The assay was immunoSEQ multiplex PCR, and TCRdb's table has in-frame clones only and misses some. The sample lists approximately 2.5 million clones; 93% were seen once. The sequencing input was naive CD4+ T cells from PBMCs. The receptor set was obtained from a man younger than 35 in good health. Some clones in this sample may be carry-over from other donors' samples. CDR3s include the opening cysteine and the closing phenylalanine or tryptophan. The D gene is left open where the match is weak. Size tells how often a clone was seen (once, few, many) or the class of an expanded clone, and some rows leave it out.

>NA|TRBJ2-1|TRBV19|NA
TGTGCCAGTAGTGGGTGGGAGAAATTGGATGAGCAGTTCTTC
CASSGWEKLDEQFF
>NA|TRBJ2-2|TRBV5-1|many
TGCGCCAGCAGCTTAGGTTACTGGCAGAACACCGGGGAGCTGTTTTTT
CASSLGYWQNTGELFF
>NA|TRBJ2-7|TRBV20-1|NA
TGCAGTGCTAGTCGAAACAACGAGCAGTACTTC
CSASRNNEQYF
>TRBD1|TRBJ1-2|TRBV29-1|NA
TGCAGCGGGACAGGGGACGGCTACACCTTC
CSGTGDGYTF
>NA|TRBJ1-1|TRBV7-2|few
TGTGCCAGCAGCCTGACACCTGGGGTGAACACTGAAGCTTTCTTT
CASSLTPGVNTEAFF
>NA|TRBJ2-2|TRBV6-1|NA
TGTGCCAGCAGTGTGGAGAGGCTTAACACCGGGGAGCTGTTTTTT
CASSVERLNTGELFF
>NA|TRBJ2-3|TRBV19|NA
TGTGCCAGTAGTACCCCCGCCCCAACAGATACGCAGTATTTT
CASSTPAPTDTQYF
>TRBD2|TRBJ2-7|TRBV7-8|NA
TGTGCCAGCAGCTCAAGGGGACTAGCAGCCGAGCAGTACTTC
CASSSRGLAAEQYF
>NA|TRBJ1-1|TRBV5-1|once
TGCGCCAGCAGCTTGGCCGCCCAACCGGTGACTGAAGCTTTCTTT
CASSLAAQPVTEAFF
>NA|TRBJ2-2|TRBV9|once
TGTGCCAGCAGCACCCGGGGTACGAACACCGGGGAGCTGTTTTTT
CASSTRGTNTGELFF
>TRBD1|TRBJ2-7|TRBV4-3|NA
TGCGCCAGCAGCCAAGATCTGGGGGACAGGGACTACGAGCAGTACTTC
CASSQDLGDRDYEQYF
>NA|TRBJ2-5|TRBV11-1|NA
TGTGCCAGCAGCTTACTGAGAGAGACCCAGTACTTC
CASSLLRETQYF
>TRBD1|TRBJ1-4|TRBV18|NA
TGTGCCAGCTCACCACCTGACAGGGTGGGTGAAAAACTGTTTTTT
CASSPPDRVGEKLFF
>NA|TRBJ2-7|TRBV5-1|NA
TGCGCCAGCAGCTTGGAGGGGCCACGGGGCGAGCAGTACTTC
CASSLEGPRGEQYF
>TRBD1|TRBJ2-7|TRBV28|NA
TGTGCCAGCACTCGGACAGGGTTCTACGAGCAGTACTTC
CASTRTGFYEQYF
>TRBD2|TRBJ2-1|TRBV6-6|NA
TGTGCCAGCAGCCCCAAACGGACTAGCGGGAACAATGAGCAGTTCTTC
CASSPKRTSGNNEQFF
>NA|TRBJ2-5|TRBV7-9|NA
TGTGCCAGCAGCTTATGGGGTACTAAAGAGACCCAGTACTTC
CASSLWGTKETQYF
>NA|TRBJ2-7|TRBV11-1|NA
TGTGCCAGCAGCTCGGACCGCTCCTACGAGCAGTACTTC
CASSSDRSYEQYF
>NA|TRBJ1-2|TRBV18|NA
TGTGCCAGCTCACCAAGTCCAAGCTTGAACGTTGGCTACACCTTC
CASSPSPSLNVGYTF
>NA|TRBJ2-7|TRBV11-2|NA
TGTGCCAGCAGCTTAGGACGTGGGGGCTCCTACGAGCAGTACTTC
CASSLGRGGSYEQYF
>TRBD1|TRBJ2-2|TRBV6-5|NA
TGTGCCAGCGAACAGGGGGCGATCGCCGGGGAGCTGTTTTTT
CASEQGAIAGELFF
>NA|TRBJ2-5|TRBV6-5|NA
TGTGCCAGTGAAAGAAGGGAGACCCAGTACTTC
CASERRETQYF
>NA|TRBJ2-2|TRBV4-3|NA
TGCGCCAGCAGCCAAGATCCCGTGGGCTCATACACCGGGGAGCTGTTTTTT
CASSQDPVGSYTGELFF
>NA|TRBJ2-2|TRBV10-3|NA
TGTGCCATCAGTGGGCCGGGACAAGGAAACACCGGGGAGCTGTTTTTT
CAISGPGQGNTGELFF
>NA|TRBJ2-6|TRBV27|NA
TGTGCCAGCAGTCCCGGACGGCAATCTGGGGCCAACGTCCTGACTTTC
CASSPGRQSGANVLTF
>NA|TRBJ1-5|TRBV7-8|NA
TGTGCCAGCAGCAAGGGGAGGATGGGGAATCAGCCCCAGCATTTT
CASSKGRMGNQPQHF
>NA|TRBJ2-5|TRBV30|NA
TGTGCCTGGAGTGTACGGGAACGGGCCCAGTACTTC
CAWSVRERAQYF
>NA|TRBJ1-2|TRBV19|NA
TGTGCCAGTAGTACCGGATTCATGGGCTACACCTTC
CASSTGFMGYTF
>NA|TRBJ2-2|TRBV4-1|NA
TGCGCCAGCAGCCAAGTTCGATCGGAGGGCCTCGGCGGGGAGCTGTTTTTT
CASSQVRSEGLGGELFF
>NA|TRBJ1-2|TRBV28|once
TGTGCCAGCAGTAGTGGGGGGTCGGGACGGAACTATGGCTACACCTTC
CASSSGGSGRNYGYTF
>NA|TRBJ1-2|TRBV28|NA
TGTGCCAGCAGTTTGAAGGCATATGGCTACACCTTC
CASSLKAYGYTF
>TRBD1|TRBJ2-5|TRBV7-8|once
TGTGCCAGCAGCCTGGGACAGGGATTAGAGACCCAGTACTTC
CASSLGQGLETQYF
>NA|TRBJ2-6|TRBV28|NA
TGTGCCATCCTTGTCCGGAGAGCTGGGGCCAACGTCCTGACTTTC
CAILVRRAGANVLTF
>NA|TRBJ1-1|TRBV21-1|NA
TGTGCCAGCAGCCCGGTAGGGACTATGGGGGCTACGAACACTGAAGCTTTCTTT
CASSPVGTMGATNTEAFF
>NA|TRBJ2-7|TRBV28|NA
TGTGCCAGCAGCCGCCCCCTAGCAGGCGTCTACGAGCAGTACTTC
CASSRPLAGVYEQYF
>NA|TRBJ2-2|TRBV5-1|NA
TGCGCCAGCAGGTGGACCGGGACCGGCACCGGGGAGCTGTTTTTT
CASRWTGTGTGELFF
>TRBD2|TRBJ2-1|TRBV11-2|NA
TGTGCCAGCAGCTTAGTTATGAGGGGAGGGCTTGACGAGCAGTTCTTC
CASSLVMRGGLDEQFF
>NA|TRBJ2-7|TRBV4-2|once
TGTGCCAGCAGCCAAGCAGAGATCCCTGCTAGCTACGAGCAGTACTTC
CASSQAEIPASYEQYF
>NA|TRBJ2-7|TRBV4-3|NA
TGCGCCAGCAGCCCCCGTCCGGGGGCCGGATACGAGCAGTACTTC
CASSPRPGAGYEQYF
>NA|TRBJ2-7|TRBV11-3|NA
TGTGCCAGCAGCTGCCTCGAGCGCTCCTACGAGCAGTACTTC
CASSCLERSYEQYF
>TRBD2|TRBJ2-1|TRBV11-3|once
TGTGCCAGCAGCTTAGCTGCGGGGAGGGATGAGCAGTTCTTC
CASSLAAGRDEQFF
>TRBD2|TRBJ2-2|TRBV9|NA
TGTGCCAGCAGCGTAGGCGGACTAGCGGGGCCCGGGGAGCTGTTTTTT
CASSVGGLAGPGELFF